Listed below are T cell receptor beta chains from one sample, sequenced in a study of OX40 agonist ivuxolimab in advanced cancers. The protocol was immunoSEQ multiplex PCR, while the TCRdb copy is restricted to in-frame clones and leaves out a portion. The sample lists roughly 53,000 clones, roughly 89% occurring once. The sequences come from CD4+ or CD8+ T cells sorted from blood, collected in a trial of the OX40 agonist ivuxolimab. These receptors were obtained from an adult with an advanced solid tumor such as melanoma, head and neck, liver or kidney cancer. Both conserved end residues are part of each CDR3. D genes are given only for firm matches. Expanded clones are given a class, and other clones once, few, many or no size at all.

J,V,size,D,length,CDR3,DNA
TRBJ1-4,TRBV16,.,.,15,CASSPKQAGASKLFF,TGTGCCAGCAGCCCCAAACAGGCCGGGGCCTCAAAACTGTTTTTT
TRBJ2-2,TRBV5-1,few,TRBD1,16,CASSLTGGADTGELFF,TGCGCCAGCAGCCTGACAGGGGGCGCGGACACCGGGGAGCTGTTTTTT
TRBJ2-2,TRBV4-2,once,TRBD1,17,CASSPGQGGFGTGELFF,TGTGCCAGCAGCCCGGGACAGGGAGGTTTCGGAACCGGGGAGCTGTTTTTT
TRBJ2-3,TRBV7-2,few,TRBD1,15,CASSLTGTGADTQYF,TGTGCCAGCAGCTTAACCGGGACAGGGGCAGATACGCAGTATTTT
TRBJ2-3,TRBV2,.,.,14,CASGGRAGSNTQYF,TGTGCCAGCGGCGGCAGGGCTGGGTCAAATACGCAGTATTTT
TRBJ1-2,TRBV5-6,.,.,14,CASSTGQNHYGYTF,TGTGCCAGCAGCACAGGACAGAACCACTATGGCTACACCTTC
TRBJ2-3,TRBV5-6,.,.,14,CASSLEGEGDTQYF,TGTGCCAGCAGCCTCGAGGGGGAGGGAGATACGCAGTATTTT
TRBJ2-3,TRBV27,.,TRBD1,18,CASSPPGQSFTSTDTQYF,TGTGCCAGCAGTCCCCCGGGACAGTCGTTTACTAGCACAGATACGCAGTATTTT
TRBJ2-2,TRBV4-2,.,TRBD1,16,CASSPRTGSDTGELFF,TGTGCCAGCAGCCCACGGACAGGGTCAGACACCGGGGAGCTGTTTTTT
TRBJ2-7,TRBV6-6,.,TRBD1,15,CASSQSINPGQVKYF,TGTGCCAGCAGTCAATCAATAAACCCGGGACAGGTCAAGTACTTC
TRBJ2-6,TRBV13,.,.,13,CASRQPGANVLTF,TGTGCCAGCAGACAACCTGGGGCCAACGTCCTGACTTTC
TRBJ2-5,TRBV6-1,once,.,13,CASMGQNSETQYF,TGTGCCAGCATGGGACAAAACTCGGAGACCCAGTACTTC
TRBJ2-1,TRBV28,.,TRBD2,16,CASTPGLAGGLHEQFF,TGTGCCAGCACCCCGGGGTTGGCGGGAGGGCTCCATGAGCAGTTCTTC
TRBJ1-1,TRBV25-1,.,TRBD1,15,CASSEWDRVHTEAFF,TGTGCCAGCAGTGAATGGGACAGGGTTCACACTGAAGCTTTCTTT
TRBJ2-7,TRBV5-5,.,TRBD1,16,CASSSNLGTGIYEQYF,TGTGCCAGCAGCTCGAACCTCGGGACAGGAATCTACGAGCAGTACTTC
TRBJ2-7,TRBV28,.,.,11,CASKTFYEQYF,TGTGCCAGCAAAACGTTCTACGAGCAGTACTTC
TRBJ2-7,TRBV7-6,.,.,15,CASSLAARSSYEQYF,TGTGCCAGCAGCTTAGCCGCGAGGAGCTCCTACGAGCAGTACTTC
TRBJ2-3,TRBV6-1,.,.,13,CASRQRTTDTQYF,TGTGCCAGCAGGCAACGGACCACAGATACGCAGTATTTT
TRBJ2-1,TRBV7-9,.,TRBD2,15,CASSLMAGGLNEQFF,TGTGCCAGCAGCTTGATGGCGGGAGGGCTGAATGAGCAGTTCTTC
TRBJ2-5,TRBV19,.,TRBD1,15,CASTHRQGLRETQYF,TGTGCCAGTACTCATAGACAGGGTCTGAGGGAGACCCAGTACTTC
TRBJ2-2,TRBV5-8,.,.,14,CASSPGGNTGELFF,TGTGCCAGCAGCCCTGGAGGGAACACCGGGGAGCTGTTTTTT
TRBJ1-2,TRBV30,.,.,13,CAWVQTSGAGYTF,TGTGCCTGGGTGCAAACCTCGGGGGCAGGCTACACCTTC
TRBJ2-5,TRBV18,.,.,15,CASSPPGLLQETQYF,TGTGCCAGCTCACCTCCGGGACTGCTACAAGAGACCCAGTACTTC
TRBJ2-2,TRBV10-3,.,TRBD1,14,CAIRTQGGAGELFF,TGTGCCATCAGGACACAGGGGGGAGCCGGGGAGCTGTTTTTT
TRBJ1-4,TRBV7-6,.,TRBD1,16,CASSLVPLQGWEKLFF,TGTGCCAGCAGCTTAGTCCCCCTACAGGGGTGGGAAAAACTGTTTTTT
TRBJ2-1,TRBV5-1,.,TRBD2,15,CASRLGLAGYNEQFF,TGCGCCAGCAGACTTGGACTAGCGGGGTACAATGAGCAGTTCTTC
TRBJ1-5,TRBV28,few,TRBD1,16,CASQDGRQGTRQPQHF,TGTGCCAGCCAAGACGGGAGACAGGGGACAAGACAGCCCCAGCATTTT
TRBJ2-5,TRBV9,.,.,14,CASSVEELQETQYF,TGTGCCAGCAGCGTAGAGGAACTCCAAGAGACCCAGTACTTC
TRBJ1-1,TRBV15,.,.,12,CATSYPNTEAFF,TGTGCCACCAGCTACCCGAACACTGAAGCTTTCTTT
TRBJ2-5,TRBV5-8,.,TRBD2,16,CASSLQGLGTQETQYF,TGTGCCAGCAGCCTCCAGGGACTAGGGACCCAAGAGACCCAGTACTTC
TRBJ1-1,TRBV10-3,.,.,15,CAISEQGGGNTEAFF,TGTGCCATCAGTGAGCAGGGAGGGGGAAACACTGAAGCTTTCTTT
TRBJ2-7,TRBV21-1,.,.,14,CASSKGDTHYEQYF,TGTGCCAGCAGCAAAGGTGATACACACTACGAGCAGTACTTC
TRBJ2-1,TRBV7-8,.,TRBD2,15,CASRTQRGGFNEQFF,TGTGCCAGCAGAACCCAGCGGGGGGGGTTCAATGAGCAGTTCTTC
TRBJ1-5,TRBV11-2,.,TRBD1,14,CASSSTDRAQPQHF,TGTGCCAGCAGCTCCACGGACAGGGCACAGCCCCAGCATTTT
TRBJ2-3,TRBV7-9,.,.,13,CASSWGPTDTQYF,TGTGCCAGCAGCTGGGGCCCCACAGATACGCAGTATTTT
TRBJ2-5,TRBV12-5,.,.,13,CASGLPLGQTQYF,TGTGCTAGTGGTTTGCCCCTCGGGCAGACCCAGTACTTC
TRBJ2-7,TRBV10-2,.,TRBD1,13,CASRGQGNYEQYF,TGCGCCAGCAGAGGACAGGGGAACTACGAGCAGTACTTC
TRBJ2-7,TRBV7-2,few,.,14,CASSLGRPPYEQYF,TGTGCCAGCAGCTTAGGTCGCCCGCCCTACGAGCAGTACTTC
TRBJ2-7,TRBV18,.,.,14,CASSPPGVAAEQYF,TGTGCCAGCTCACCACCAGGGGTGGCCGCCGAGCAGTACTTC
TRBJ1-6,TRBV4-2,few,.,14,CASSQDLPNSPLHF,TGTGCCAGCAGCCAAGATCTACCGAATTCACCCCTCCACTTT
TRBJ2-1,TRBV5-1,.,TRBD2,16,CASSTGTSGGAYEQFF,TGCGCCAGCAGCACCGGGACTAGCGGGGGGGCCTATGAGCAGTTCTTC
TRBJ1-1,TRBV2,.,.,14,CASSGHRGVAEAFF,TGTGCCAGCAGCGGTCATCGGGGGGTCGCCGAAGCTTTCTTT
TRBJ2-2,TRBV30,.,.,11,CAWSVTGELFF,TGTGCCTGGAGCGTTACCGGGGAGCTGTTTTTT
TRBJ2-5,TRBV11-2,medium-sized,.,14,CASVLGTAGGTQYF,TGTGCCAGCGTTCTAGGGACTGCCGGCGGTACCCAGTACTTC
TRBJ1-6,TRBV5-1,once,TRBD1,16,CASSYRDRGSNSPLHF,TGCGCCAGCAGCTACCGGGACAGGGGGAGCAATTCACCCCTCCACTTT
TRBJ1-4,TRBV4-3,.,TRBD1,16,CASSQSAGTDNEKLFF,TGCGCCAGCAGCCAGAGCGCCGGGACAGATAATGAAAAACTGTTTTTT
TRBJ2-1,TRBV10-3,few,TRBD2,15,CAISPSSGIVDEQFF,TGTGCCATCAGCCCGAGCAGCGGGATAGTTGATGAGCAGTTCTTC
TRBJ1-2,TRBV4-2,.,.,15,CASSSRDGVNYGYTF,TGTGCCAGCAGCTCCCGAGATGGGGTAAACTATGGCTACACCTTC
TRBJ1-2,TRBV5-4,.,.,14,CASSLGDGNYGYTF,TGTGCCAGCAGCCTAGGGGACGGCAACTATGGCTACACCTTC
TRBJ2-1,TRBV14,once,TRBD2,15,CASSRLAGKRNEQFF,TGTGCCAGCAGCCGACTAGCGGGAAAAAGGAATGAGCAGTTCTTC
TRBJ2-7,TRBV7-2,.,TRBD1,13,CASSLTGGHEQYF,TGTGCCAGCAGCTTAACAGGGGGCCACGAGCAGTACTTC
TRBJ2-3,TRBV15,.,TRBD2,17,CATSRGGSGRAQDTQYF,TGTGCCACCAGCAGGGGGGGTAGCGGGAGGGCCCAAGATACGCAGTATTTT
TRBJ1-2,TRBV6-5,.,TRBD1,13,CASKPTGGRGYTF,TGTGCCAGCAAACCGACAGGGGGCAGAGGCTACACCTTC
TRBJ1-3,TRBV7-8,.,TRBD1,15,CASSPTGGAWNTIYF,TGTGCCAGCAGTCCGACAGGGGGCGCGTGGAACACCATATATTTT
TRBJ2-3,TRBV30,.,.,14,CAWSVGGGRGTQYF,TGTGCCTGGAGTGTTGGGGGTGGGCGAGGTACGCAGTATTTT
TRBJ2-1,TRBV9,.,TRBD1,15,CASSRGQGSYNEQFF,TGTGCCAGCAGCCGGGGACAGGGGTCCTACAATGAGCAGTTCTTC
TRBJ2-5,TRBV29-1,.,TRBD1,13,CSVGAGGQETQYF,TGCAGCGTTGGGGCAGGGGGCCAAGAGACCCAGTACTTC
TRBJ2-1,TRBV7-9,.,TRBD2,15,CASSRSGRGDNEQFF,TGTGCCAGCAGCCGGAGTGGGCGGGGGGACAATGAGCAGTTCTTC
TRBJ1-1,TRBV5-1,.,.,15,CASSPGTIMNTEAFF,TGCGCCAGCAGCCCAGGGACAATTATGAACACTGAAGCTTTCTTT
TRBJ2-1,TRBV19,.,TRBD2,15,CASSILAGTYNEQFF,TGTGCCAGTAGTATTTTAGCGGGAACTTACAATGAGCAGTTCTTC